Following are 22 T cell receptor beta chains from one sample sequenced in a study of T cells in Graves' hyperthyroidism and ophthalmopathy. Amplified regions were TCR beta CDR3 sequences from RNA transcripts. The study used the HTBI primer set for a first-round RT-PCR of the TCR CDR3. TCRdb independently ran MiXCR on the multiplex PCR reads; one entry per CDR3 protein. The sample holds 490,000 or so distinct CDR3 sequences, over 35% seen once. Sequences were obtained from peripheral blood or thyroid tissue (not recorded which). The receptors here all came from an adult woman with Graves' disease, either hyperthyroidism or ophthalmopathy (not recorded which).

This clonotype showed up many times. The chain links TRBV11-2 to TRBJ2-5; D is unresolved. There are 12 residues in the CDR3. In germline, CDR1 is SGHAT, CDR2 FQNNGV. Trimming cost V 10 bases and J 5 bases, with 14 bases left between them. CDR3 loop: CATAGIGETQYF. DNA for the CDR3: TGTGCCACCGCTGGGATTGGGGAGACCCAGTACTTC.

CDR3 residues: CASSLVFRDRGHSPLHF. CDR3 DNA: TGTGCCAGCAGCTTGGTTTTCCGGGACAGGGGCCATTCACCCCTCCACTTT. V is TRBV7-9 and J is TRBJ1-6; TRBD1 agrees at 10 bases. The CDR3 length is 17 residues. With V trimmed by 3 bases and J by 8 bases, 10 bases remained unmatched. Germline loops: CDR1 SEHNR, CDR2 FQNEAQ (reference sequence). The variable domain in full, with the rest retrieved from reference TRBV7-9 and TRBJ1-6, is DTGVSQNPRHKITKRGQNVTFRCDPISEHNRLYWYRQTLGQGPEFLTYFQNEAQLEKSRLLSDRFSAERPKGSFSTLEIQRTEQGDSAMYLCASSLVFRDRGHSPLHFGNGTRLTVT.

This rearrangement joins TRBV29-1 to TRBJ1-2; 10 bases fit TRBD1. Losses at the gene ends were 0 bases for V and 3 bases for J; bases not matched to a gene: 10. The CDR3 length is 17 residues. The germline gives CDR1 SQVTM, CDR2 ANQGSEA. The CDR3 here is CSVEDFVETGGDYGYTF. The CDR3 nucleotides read TGCAGCGTTGAAGATTTTGTTGAGACAGGGGGCGACTATGGCTACACCTTC.

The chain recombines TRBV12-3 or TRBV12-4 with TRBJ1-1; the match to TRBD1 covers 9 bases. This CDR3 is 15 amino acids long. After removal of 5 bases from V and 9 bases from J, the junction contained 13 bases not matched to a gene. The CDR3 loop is CASSLRTGAEIKAFF. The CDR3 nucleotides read TGTGCCAGCAGTCTTCGGACAGGGGCGGAAATAAAAGCTTTCTTT.

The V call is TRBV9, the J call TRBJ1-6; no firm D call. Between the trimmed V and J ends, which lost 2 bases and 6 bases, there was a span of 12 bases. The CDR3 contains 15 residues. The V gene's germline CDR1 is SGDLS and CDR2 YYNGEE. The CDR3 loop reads CASSVTADSNSPLHF. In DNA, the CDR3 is TGTGCCAGCAGCGTTACAGCCGATAGTAATTCACCCCTCCACTTT.

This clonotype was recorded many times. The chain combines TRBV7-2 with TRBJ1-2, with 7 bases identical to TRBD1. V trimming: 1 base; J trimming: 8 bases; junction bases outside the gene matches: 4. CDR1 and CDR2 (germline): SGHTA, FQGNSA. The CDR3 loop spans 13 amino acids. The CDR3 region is CASSLEGALGYTF. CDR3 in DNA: TGTGCCAGCAGCTTAGAGGGGGCGCTGGGCTACACCTTC.

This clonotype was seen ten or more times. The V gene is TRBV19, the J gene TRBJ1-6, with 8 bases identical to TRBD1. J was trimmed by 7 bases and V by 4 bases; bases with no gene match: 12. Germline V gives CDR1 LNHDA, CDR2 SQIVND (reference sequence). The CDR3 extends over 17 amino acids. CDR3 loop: CASSTRIGTGENSPLHF. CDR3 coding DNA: TGTGCCAGTAGTACCCGAATCGGGACAGGTGAAAATTCACCCCTCCACTTT.

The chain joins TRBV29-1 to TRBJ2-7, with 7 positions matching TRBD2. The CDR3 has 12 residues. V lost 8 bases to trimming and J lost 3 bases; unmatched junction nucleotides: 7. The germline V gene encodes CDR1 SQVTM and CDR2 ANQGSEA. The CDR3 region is CSLGLQNYEQYF. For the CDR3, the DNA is TGCAGCTTGGGACTACAAAACTACGAGCAGTACTTC.

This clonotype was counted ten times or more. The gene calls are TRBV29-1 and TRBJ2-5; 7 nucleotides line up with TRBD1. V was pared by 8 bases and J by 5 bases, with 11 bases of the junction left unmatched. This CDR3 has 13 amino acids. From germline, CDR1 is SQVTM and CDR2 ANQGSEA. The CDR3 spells CSMRGLLGETQYF. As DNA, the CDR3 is TGCAGCATGAGGGGGCTCCTAGGGGAGACCCAGTACTTC. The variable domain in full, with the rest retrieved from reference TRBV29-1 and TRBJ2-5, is SAVISQKPSRDICQRGTSLTIQCQVDSQVTMMFWYRQQPGQSLTLIATANQGSEATYESGFVIDKFPISRPNLTFSTLTVSNMSPEDSSIYLCSMRGLLGETQYFGPGTRLLVL.

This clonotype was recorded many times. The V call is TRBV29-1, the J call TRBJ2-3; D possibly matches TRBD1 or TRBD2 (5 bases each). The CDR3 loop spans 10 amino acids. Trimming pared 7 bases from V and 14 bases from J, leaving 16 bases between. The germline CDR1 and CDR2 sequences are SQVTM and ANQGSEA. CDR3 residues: CSAGTELLYF. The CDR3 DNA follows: TGCAGCGCGGGGACCGAGTTGTTGTATTTT.

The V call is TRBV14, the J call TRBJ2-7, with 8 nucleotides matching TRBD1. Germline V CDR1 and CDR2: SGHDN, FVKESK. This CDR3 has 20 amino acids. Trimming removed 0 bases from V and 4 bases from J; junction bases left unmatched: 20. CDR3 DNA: TGTGCCAGCAGCCAAGATACCGCAACCGTTGGCGGTACAGGGGGATACGAGCAGTACTTC. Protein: CASSQDTATVGGTGGYEQYF.

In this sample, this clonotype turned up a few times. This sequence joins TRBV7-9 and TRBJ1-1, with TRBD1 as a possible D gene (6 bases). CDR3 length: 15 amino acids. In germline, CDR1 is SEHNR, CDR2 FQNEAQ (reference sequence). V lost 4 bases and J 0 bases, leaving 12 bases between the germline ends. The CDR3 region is CASSWGGHMNTEAFF. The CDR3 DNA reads TGTGCCAGCAGCTGGGGGGGACACATGAACACTGAAGCTTTCTTT.

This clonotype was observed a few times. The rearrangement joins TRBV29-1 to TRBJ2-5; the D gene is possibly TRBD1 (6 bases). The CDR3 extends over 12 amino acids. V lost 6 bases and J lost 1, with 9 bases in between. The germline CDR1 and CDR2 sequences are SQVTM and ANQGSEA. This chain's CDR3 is CSVRQAQETQYF. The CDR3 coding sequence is TGCAGCGTCCGACAGGCCCAAGAGACCCAGTACTTC.

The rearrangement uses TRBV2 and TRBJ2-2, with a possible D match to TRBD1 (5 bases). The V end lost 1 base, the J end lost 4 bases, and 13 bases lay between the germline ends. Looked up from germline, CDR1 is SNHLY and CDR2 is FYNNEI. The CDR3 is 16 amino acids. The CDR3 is CASSEEGLDSTGELFF. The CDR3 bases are TGTGCCAGCAGTGAAGAGGGGCTAGATTCCACCGGGGAGCTGTTTTTT.

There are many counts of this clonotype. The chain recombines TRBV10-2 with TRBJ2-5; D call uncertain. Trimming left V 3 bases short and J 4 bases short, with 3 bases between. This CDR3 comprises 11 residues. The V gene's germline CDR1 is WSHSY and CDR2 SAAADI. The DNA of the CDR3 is TGCGCCAGCAGTGACGGAGAGACCCAGTACTTC. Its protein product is CASSDGETQYF.

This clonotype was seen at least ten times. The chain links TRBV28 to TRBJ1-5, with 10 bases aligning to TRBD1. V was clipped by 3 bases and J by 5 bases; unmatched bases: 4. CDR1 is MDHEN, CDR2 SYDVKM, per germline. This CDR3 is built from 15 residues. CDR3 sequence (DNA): TGTGCCAGCAGTTTCAGGACAGGGGGATATCAGCCCCAGCATTTT. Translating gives CASSFRTGGYQPQHF.

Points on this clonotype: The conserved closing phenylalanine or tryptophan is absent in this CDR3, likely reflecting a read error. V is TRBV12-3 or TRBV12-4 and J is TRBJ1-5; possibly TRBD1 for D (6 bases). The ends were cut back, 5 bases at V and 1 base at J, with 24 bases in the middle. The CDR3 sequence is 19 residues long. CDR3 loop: CASSASRGQLRMSNQPQHL. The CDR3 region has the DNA TGTGCCAGCAGTGCAAGCCGCGGACAGCTGAGGATGAGCAATCAGCCCCAGCATTTG.

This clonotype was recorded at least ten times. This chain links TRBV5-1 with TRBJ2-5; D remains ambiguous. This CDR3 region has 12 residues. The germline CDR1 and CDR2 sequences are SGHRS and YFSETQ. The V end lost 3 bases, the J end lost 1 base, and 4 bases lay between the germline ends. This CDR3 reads CASSYSQETQYF. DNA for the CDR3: TGCGCCAGCAGCTATAGCCAAGAGACCCAGTACTTC.

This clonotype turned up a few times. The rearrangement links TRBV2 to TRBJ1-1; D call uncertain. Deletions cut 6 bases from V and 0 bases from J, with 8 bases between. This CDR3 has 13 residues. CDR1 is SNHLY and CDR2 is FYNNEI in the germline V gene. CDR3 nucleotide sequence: TGTGCCAGCAGCGCTACAATGAACACTGAAGCTTTCTTT. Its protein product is CASSATMNTEAFF.

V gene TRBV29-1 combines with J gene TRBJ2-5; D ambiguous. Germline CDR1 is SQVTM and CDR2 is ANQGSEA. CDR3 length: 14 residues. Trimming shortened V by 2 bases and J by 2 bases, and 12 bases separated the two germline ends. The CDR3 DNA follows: TGCAGCGTTGAAATCGGCTGGCTGCAAGAGACCCAGTACTTC. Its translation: CSVEIGWLQETQYF.

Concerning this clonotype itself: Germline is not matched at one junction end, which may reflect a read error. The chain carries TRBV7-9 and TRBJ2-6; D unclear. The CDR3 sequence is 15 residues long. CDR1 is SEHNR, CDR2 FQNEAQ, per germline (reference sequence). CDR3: CASSFDTEGANVLTF. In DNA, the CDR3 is TGCGCCAGCAGCTTCGATACGGAAGGGGCCAACGTCCTGACTTTC.

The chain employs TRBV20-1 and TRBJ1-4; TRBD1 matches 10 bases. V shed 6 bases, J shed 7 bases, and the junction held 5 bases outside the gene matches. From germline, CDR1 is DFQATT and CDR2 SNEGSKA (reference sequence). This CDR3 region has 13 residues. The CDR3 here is CSAPGTGAEKLFF. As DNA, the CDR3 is TGCAGTGCCCCCGGGACAGGGGCTGAAAAACTGTTTTTT.